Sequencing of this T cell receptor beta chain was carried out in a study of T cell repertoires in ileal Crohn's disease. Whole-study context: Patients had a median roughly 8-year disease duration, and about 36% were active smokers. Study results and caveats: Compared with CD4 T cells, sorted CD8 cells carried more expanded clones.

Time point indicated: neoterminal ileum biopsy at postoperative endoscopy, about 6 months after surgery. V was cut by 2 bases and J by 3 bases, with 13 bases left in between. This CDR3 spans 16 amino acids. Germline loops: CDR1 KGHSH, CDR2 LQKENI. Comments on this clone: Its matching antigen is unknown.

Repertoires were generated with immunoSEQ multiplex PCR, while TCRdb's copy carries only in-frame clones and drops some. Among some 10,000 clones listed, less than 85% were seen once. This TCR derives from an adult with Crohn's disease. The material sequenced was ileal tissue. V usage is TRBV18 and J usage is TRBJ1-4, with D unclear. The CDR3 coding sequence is TGTGCCAGCTCACCAATTAGTAACGGGGCTAATGAAAAACTGTTTTTT. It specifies CASSPISNGANEKLFF.